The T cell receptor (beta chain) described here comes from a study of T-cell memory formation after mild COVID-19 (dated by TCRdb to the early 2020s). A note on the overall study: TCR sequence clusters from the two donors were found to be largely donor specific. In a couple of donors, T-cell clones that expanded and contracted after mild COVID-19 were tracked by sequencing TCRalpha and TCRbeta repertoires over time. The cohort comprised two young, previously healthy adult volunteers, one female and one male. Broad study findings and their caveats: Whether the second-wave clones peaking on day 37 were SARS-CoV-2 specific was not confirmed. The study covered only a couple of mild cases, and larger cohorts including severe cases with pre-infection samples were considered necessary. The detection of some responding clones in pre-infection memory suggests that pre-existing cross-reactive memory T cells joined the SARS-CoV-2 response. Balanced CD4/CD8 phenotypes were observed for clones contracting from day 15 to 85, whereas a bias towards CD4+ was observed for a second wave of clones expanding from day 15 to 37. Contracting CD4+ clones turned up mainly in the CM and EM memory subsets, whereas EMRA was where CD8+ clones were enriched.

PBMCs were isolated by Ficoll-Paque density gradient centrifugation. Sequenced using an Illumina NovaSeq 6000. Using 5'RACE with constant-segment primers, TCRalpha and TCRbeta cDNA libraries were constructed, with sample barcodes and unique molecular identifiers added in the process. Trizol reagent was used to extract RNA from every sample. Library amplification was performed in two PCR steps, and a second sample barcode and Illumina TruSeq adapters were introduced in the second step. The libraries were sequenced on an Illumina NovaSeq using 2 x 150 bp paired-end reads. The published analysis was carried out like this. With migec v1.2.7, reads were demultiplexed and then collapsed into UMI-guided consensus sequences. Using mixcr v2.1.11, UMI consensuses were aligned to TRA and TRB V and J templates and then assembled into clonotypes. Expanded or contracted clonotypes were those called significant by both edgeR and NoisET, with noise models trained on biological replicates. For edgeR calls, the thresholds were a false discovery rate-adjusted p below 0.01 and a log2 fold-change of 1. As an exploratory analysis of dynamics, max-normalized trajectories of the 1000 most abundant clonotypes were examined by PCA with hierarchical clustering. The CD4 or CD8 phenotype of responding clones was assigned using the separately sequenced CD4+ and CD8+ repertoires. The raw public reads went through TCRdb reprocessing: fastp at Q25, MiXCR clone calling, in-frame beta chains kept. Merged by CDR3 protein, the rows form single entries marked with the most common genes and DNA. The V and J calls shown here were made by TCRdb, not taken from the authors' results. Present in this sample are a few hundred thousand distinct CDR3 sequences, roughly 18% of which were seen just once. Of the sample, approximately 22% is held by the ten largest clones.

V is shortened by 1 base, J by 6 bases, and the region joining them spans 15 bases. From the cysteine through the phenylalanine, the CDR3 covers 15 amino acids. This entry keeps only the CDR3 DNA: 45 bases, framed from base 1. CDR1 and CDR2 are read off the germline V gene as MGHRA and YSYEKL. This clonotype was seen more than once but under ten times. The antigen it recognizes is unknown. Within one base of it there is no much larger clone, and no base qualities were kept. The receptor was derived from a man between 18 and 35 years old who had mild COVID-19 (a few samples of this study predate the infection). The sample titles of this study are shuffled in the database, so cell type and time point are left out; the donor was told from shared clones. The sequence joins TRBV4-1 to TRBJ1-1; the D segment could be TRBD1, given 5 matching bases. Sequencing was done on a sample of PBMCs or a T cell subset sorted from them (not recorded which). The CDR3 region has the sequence CASSQAGVAAAEAFF. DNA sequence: TGCGCCAGCAGCCAAGCGGGGGTAGCAGCGGCTGAAGCTTTCTTT.